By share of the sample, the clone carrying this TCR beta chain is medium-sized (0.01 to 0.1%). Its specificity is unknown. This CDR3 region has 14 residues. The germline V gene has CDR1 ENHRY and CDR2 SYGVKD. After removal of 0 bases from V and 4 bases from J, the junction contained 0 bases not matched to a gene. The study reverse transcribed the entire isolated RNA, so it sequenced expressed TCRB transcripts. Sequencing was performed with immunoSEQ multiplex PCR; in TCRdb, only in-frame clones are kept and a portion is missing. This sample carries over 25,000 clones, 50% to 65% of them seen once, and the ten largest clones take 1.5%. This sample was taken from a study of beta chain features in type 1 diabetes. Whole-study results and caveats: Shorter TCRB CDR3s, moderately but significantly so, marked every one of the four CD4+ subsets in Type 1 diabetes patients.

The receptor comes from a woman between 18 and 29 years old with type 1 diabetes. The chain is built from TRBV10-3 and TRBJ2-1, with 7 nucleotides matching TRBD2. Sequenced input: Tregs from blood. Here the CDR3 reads CAISESSGYNEQFF. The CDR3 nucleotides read TGTGCCATCAGTGAGTCTAGCGGGTACAATGAGCAGTTCTTC.